The TCR beta chain described here comes from a study of identical twins. The germline V gene has CDR1 ENHRY and CDR2 SYGVKD. Deletions cut 5 bases from V and 2 bases from J, with 8 bases between. The CDR3 totals 13 residues. It was template switching that added a universal primer site, and there were unique molecular identifiers on the cDNA. TCRdb processed the 5' RACE reads anew with MiXCR; each CDR3 protein has one entry. The sample has a few hundred thousand distinct CDR3 sequences; roughly 9% are singletons. Details on this clonotype: Its antigen is unidentified.

Study conclusions and caveats: With abundant cord blood beta clonotypes, insertions were fewer; memory repertoires showed no such pattern.

The material sequenced was naive T cells sorted from blood. The receptor comes from a woman between 45 and 60 years old in good health. The chain joins TRBV10-3 to TRBJ2-3; a weak D match, TRBD2 (6 bases). The CDR3 sequence: CAISSGHTDTQYF. DNA of the CDR3: TGTGCCATCAGTAGCGGGCACACAGATACGCAGTATTTT.